This record concerns one T cell receptor beta chain sequence. Its target is unknown. These data are taken from a study of blood T cells in healthy people across ages. PBMCs were isolated at a quantity of at least 7 million per sample. Study-wide results and caveats: The recorded TCR beta diversity per million T cells decreased in a roughly linear manner with age.

The second PCR ran roughly 6 to 12 cycles with a sample-barcoded 5' primer and J-beta primers. Every sample produced at least 2.5 million CDR3-containing paired-end reads. Each CDR3 protein is one row after TCRdb ran MiXCR on the 5' RACE reads. The sample carries around 1.5 million distinct CDR3 sequences, approximately 32% recorded once. The CDR3 runs to 15 residues. Trimming cost V 2 bases and J 6 bases, with 15 bases left between them. The material sequenced was blood. This rearrangement joins TRBV12-3 or TRBV12-4 to TRBJ2-3; possible D gene TRBD2, 6 bases. The source of this sequence is a woman in her 30s in good health. CDR3 sequence reads: CASSLRGSHADTQYF. The CDR3 DNA sequence: TGTGCCAGCAGTTTACGGGGGAGTCACGCTGATACGCAGTATTTT.